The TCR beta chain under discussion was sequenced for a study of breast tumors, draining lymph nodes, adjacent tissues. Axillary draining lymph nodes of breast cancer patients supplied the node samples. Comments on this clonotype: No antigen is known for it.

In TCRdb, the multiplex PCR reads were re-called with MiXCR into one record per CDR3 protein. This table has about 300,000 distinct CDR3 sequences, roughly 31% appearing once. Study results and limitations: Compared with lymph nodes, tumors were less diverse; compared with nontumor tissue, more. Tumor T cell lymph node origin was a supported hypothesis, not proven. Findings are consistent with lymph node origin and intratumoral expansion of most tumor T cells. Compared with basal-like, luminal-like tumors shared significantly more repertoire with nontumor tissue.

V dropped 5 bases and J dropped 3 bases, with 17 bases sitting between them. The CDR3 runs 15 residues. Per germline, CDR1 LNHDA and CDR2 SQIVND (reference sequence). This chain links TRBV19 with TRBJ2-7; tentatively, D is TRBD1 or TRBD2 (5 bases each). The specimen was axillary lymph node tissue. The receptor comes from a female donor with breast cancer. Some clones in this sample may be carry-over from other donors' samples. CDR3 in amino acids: CASSSPPGRGYEQYF. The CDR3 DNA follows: TGTGCCAGTAGTTCCCCCCCGGGACGGGGCTACGAGCAGTACTTC.